Sequencing of this T cell receptor (beta chain) was carried out in a study of blood T cell repertoires in COVID-19. Study-level information: PBMCs, B-cell-depleted T cells, or T cells were the source of the cDNA or gDNA that made up the material.

Sequenced by immunoSEQ multiplex PCR; TCRdb stores in-frame clones only, minus some. The table shows about 100,000 clones, with roughly 79% occurring only once. The CDR3 loop spans 14 amino acids. Trimming at V came to 6 bases and at J to 0 bases, leaving 4 bases not matched to a gene. Germline values: CDR1 MNHNY, CDR2 SVGAGI (reference sequence). This receptor was identified in a man between 65 and 85 years old with active or convalescent COVID-19. Sequencing was done on a sample of peripheral blood. The chain has TRBV6-6 and TRBJ1-1; 7 bases are shared with TRBD1. CDR3 nucleotide sequence: TGTGCCAGCAGGCGGGACAGCGTGAACACTGAAGCTTTCTTT. Protein sequence: CASRRDSVNTEAFF.